A single sample gave rise to the 8 T cell receptor beta chains below, sequenced in a study of blood T cell repertoires in COVID-19. The repertoire was sequenced with immunoSEQ multiplex PCR; TCRdb's copy has only in-frame clones and lacks some. The sample holds 250,000 to 300,000 clones, 89% seen once. The sample comprised peripheral blood. Source of these receptors: a man over 45 with acute or convalescent COVID-19.

The chain combines TRBV11-1 with TRBJ1-4; D is ambiguous. Germline CDR1 is SGHAT and CDR2 is FQDESV (reference sequence). With 6 bases removed from V and 8 bases from J, the gap between germline ends came to 16 bases. The CDR3 is 14 amino acids. The CDR3 here is CASRRRLSGEKLFF. The CDR3 region has the DNA TGTGCCAGCAGAAGACGGCTGTCGGGGGAAAAACTGTTTTTT. Filled out from reference TRBV11-1 and TRBJ1-4, the complete variable domain reads EAEVAQSPRYKITEKSQAVAFWCDPISGHATLYWYRQILGQGPELLVQFQDESVVDDSQLPKDRFSAERLKGVDSTLKIQPAELGDSAMYLCASRRRLSGEKLFFGSGTQLSVL.

The chain carries TRBV11-2 and TRBJ1-2; 10 positions agree with TRBD1. CDR3 size: 16 residues. J gave up 8 bases and V 4 bases, and 13 bases lay outside the gene matches. Looked up from germline, CDR1 is SGHAT and CDR2 is FQNNGV. CDR3 amino acids: CASSSPSGTGVGGYTF. CDR3 nucleotides: TGTGCCAGCAGCTCTCCCTCCGGGACAGGGGTTGGAGGCTACACCTTC. Looking up the rest from reference TRBV11-2 and TRBJ1-2 gives the full variable domain: EAGVAQSPRYKIIEKRQSVAFWCNPISGHATLYWYQQILGQGPKLLIQFQNNGVVDDSQLPKDRFSAERLKGVDSTLKIQPAKLEDSAVYLCASSSPSGTGVGGYTFGSGTRLTVV.

The chain is built from TRBV4-1 and TRBJ2-7; D gene unclear. V dropped 1 base and J dropped 4 bases, with 8 bases sitting between them. Germline assignment: CDR1 MGHRA and CDR2 YSYEKL. The CDR3 loop spans 13 amino acids. CDR3 residues: CASSQGYEYEQYF. CDR3 DNA: TGCGCCAGCAGCCAAGGGTACGAGTACGAGCAGTACTTC.

The chain links TRBV10-3 to TRBJ1-1, with D perhaps TRBD1 (6 bases). The CDR3 spans 14 residues. Per the germline V gene, CDR1 is ENHRY and CDR2 is SYGVKD. Deletions cut 7 bases from V and 3 bases from J, with 15 bases between. The CDR3: CAITVNPGDTEAFF. The CDR3 bases are TGTGCCATCACCGTTAATCCAGGGGACACTGAAGCTTTCTTT.

V and J are TRBV7-9 and TRBJ2-5; no definite D call. CDR1 SEHNR and CDR2 FQNEAQ come from the germline V gene (reference sequence). V was trimmed by 8 bases and J by 5 bases, leaving 6 bases between them. The CDR3 contains 10 residues. The CDR3 sequence: CASVEETQYF. The CDR3 DNA reads TGTGCCAGCGTTGAGGAGACCCAGTACTTC.

This chain joins TRBV30 and TRBJ2-7; TRBD1 matches at 7 bases. CDR1 and CDR2 from the germline V gene are GTSNPN and SVGIG (reference sequence). This CDR3 has 12 amino acids. The ends lost 1 base at V and 4 bases at J; junction bases unmatched: 1. The CDR3 sequence: CAWSAGGYEQYF. In DNA, the CDR3 is TGTGCCTGGAGTGCAGGGGGTTACGAGCAGTACTTC. The entire variable domain, with the rest obtained from reference TRBV30 and TRBJ2-7, is as follows: SQTIHQWPATLVQPVGSPLSLECTVEGTSNPNLYWYRQAAGRGLQLLFYSVGIGQISSEVPQNLSASRPQDRQFILSSKKLLLSDSGFYLCAWSAGGYEQYFGPGTRLTVT.

This chain links TRBV7-9 with TRBJ2-7, with D perhaps matching TRBD2 (7 bases). The germline gives CDR1 SEHNR, CDR2 FQNEAQ (reference sequence). The CDR3 has 16 amino acids. Trimming removed 5 bases from V and 0 bases from J, with 17 bases in between. CDR3 loop: CASSQLIGGVSYEQYF. The CDR3 DNA sequence: TGTGCCAGCAGCCAGCTGATAGGGGGGGTCTCCTACGAGCAGTACTTC.

V and J are TRBV7-9 and TRBJ1-1; D is possibly TRBD1 (6 bases). The CDR3 is 13 residues long. Per germline, CDR1 SEHNR and CDR2 FQNEAQ (reference sequence). The V gene lost 2 bases and the J gene lost 4 bases, with 8 bases spanning the gap. CDR3 in DNA: TGTGCCAGCAGCTTAACCAGGGGCACTGAAGCTTTCTTT. Translation gives CASSLTRGTEAFF.